These 12 T cell receptor beta chains originate from one sample sequenced in a study of T cell repertoires in aging, cancer and after chemotherapy. TRB rearrangements spanning V, D and J were amplified using mixed TRB-A/B primers. MiXCR, applied by TCRdb to the multiplex PCR reads, yields one record per CDR3 protein. The sample records around 1,300 distinct CDR3 sequences, under 80% being singletons. TCR beta rearrangements were amplified from peripheral blood genomic DNA. The source material was blood. Source of these receptors: a human donor with a blood cancer.

The chain joins TRBV6-5 to TRBJ2-3; 10 bases align to TRBD2. The CDR3 has 18 amino acids. Unmatched junction bases numbered 11, after V lost 4 bases and J lost 1 base. The germline gives CDR1 MNHEY, CDR2 SVGAGI. The CDR3 reads CASSSLAGGGVGTDTQYF. The CDR3 region has the DNA TGTGCCAGCAGTTCCTTAGCGGGGGGCGGTGTTGGCACAGATACGCAGTATTTT.

In its sample, this clonotype was seen a few times. The rearrangement joins TRBV29-1 to TRBJ1-4, with D unresolved. Trimming took off 2 bases at V and 8 bases at J, with 9 bases between the two ends. CDR1 is SQVTM, CDR2 ANQGSEA, per germline. CDR3 length: 12 residues. As DNA, the CDR3 is TGCAGCGTTGAATCTATCTCCGAAAAACTGTTTTTT. Translating it yields CSVESISEKLFF. The full variable domain, in which reference TRBV29-1 and TRBJ1-4 provide the parts outside the CDR3, is SAVISQKPSRDICQRGTSLTIQCQVDSQVTMMFWYRQQPGQSLTLIATANQGSEATYESGFVIDKFPISRPNLTFSTLTVSNMSPEDSSIYLCSVESISEKLFFGSGTQLSVL.

This clonotype was recorded once. V gene TRBV6-1 combines with J gene TRBJ1-1; possible D gene TRBD1, 5 bases. Germline V gene lookup returns CDR1 MNHNS and CDR2 SASEGT. This CDR3 comprises 13 residues. With 2 bases removed from V and 5 bases from J, the gap between germline ends came to 9 bases. The CDR3 coding sequence is TGTGCCAGCAGTGAATTGGGGGGAACTGAAGCTTTCTTT. Translated: CASSELGGTEAFF.

The rearrangement links TRBV29-1 to TRBJ1-1; 12 bases are shared with TRBD1. This CDR3 is 15 amino acids long. Germline V gene data show CDR1 as SQVTM and CDR2 as ANQGSEA. The junction had 12 bases not matched to a gene; V was cut back by 5 bases and J by 8 bases. Here the CDR3 reads CSVHVWDRGLAEAFF. Here the CDR3 DNA reads TGCAGCGTTCACGTGTGGGACAGGGGGCTTGCGGAAGCTTTCTTT.

The rearrangement joins TRBV6-2 or TRBV6-3 to TRBJ1-1; 7 nucleotides match TRBD1. The junction had 5 bases not matched to a gene; V was cut back by 7 bases and J by 0 bases. Germline lookup yields CDR1 MNHEY and CDR2 SVGEGT. CDR3 length equals 14 residues. The CDR3 protein is CASTEQGMNTEAFF. CDR3 coding DNA: TGTGCCAGCACCGAACAGGGGATGAACACTGAAGCTTTCTTT.

CDR3 amino acids: CASSPQQGDEQYF. The CDR3 DNA reads TGTGCCAGCTCACCCCAACAGGGGGACGAGCAGTACTTC. This rearrangement joins TRBV18 to TRBJ2-7, with TRBD1 matching 8 bases. Germline V gene data show CDR1 as KGHSH and CDR2 as LQKENI. There are 13 residues in the CDR3. After removal of 3 bases from V and 5 bases from J, the junction contained 3 bases not matched to a gene.

The genes are TRBV6-5 and TRBJ2-1, with 15 bases lining up with TRBD2. The CDR3 extends over 18 amino acids. The trim removed 5 bases at V and 6 bases at J, leaving 11 bases unmatched. Germline CDR1 is MNHEY and CDR2 is SVGAGI. The CDR3 nucleotides read TGTGCCAGCAGTCCAAGCCGGACTAGCGGGGGGGCGGTCAATGAGCAGTTCTTC. This gives the protein CASSPSRTSGGAVNEQFF.

The chain is built from TRBV19 and TRBJ2-5; TRBD2 agrees at 13 bases. This CDR3 region has 16 residues. V was clipped by 4 bases and J by 3 bases; unmatched bases: 5. Germline CDR1 reads LNHDA; CDR2 reads SQIVND (reference sequence). CDR3 region: CASSRGGTSGEETQYF. CDR3 nucleotide sequence: TGTGCCAGTAGTAGGGGGGGGACTAGCGGGGAAGAGACCCAGTACTTC.

This chain links TRBV12-3 or TRBV12-4 with TRBJ2-5; a possible D gene is TRBD1 (5 bases). V lost 4 bases, J lost 5 bases, and 14 bases lay in between. The CDR3 is 14 residues long. DNA for the CDR3: TGTGCCAGCAGTTCCCAGGGTTTCCAGGAGACCCAGTACTTC. Its translation is CASSSQGFQETQYF.

The chain recombines TRBV19 with TRBJ1-4; 11 bases are shared with TRBD1. Unmatched junction bases numbered 11, after V lost 6 bases and J lost 8 bases. Germline V gene lookup returns CDR1 LNHDA and CDR2 SQIVND (reference sequence). CDR3 length: 16 residues. CDR3 residues: CASSPRPGTGGEKLFF. The CDR3 nucleotides are TGTGCCAGTAGCCCCCGTCCTGGGACAGGGGGGGAAAAACTGTTTTTT.

The CDR3 DNA sequence: TGTGCCTGGCGGCCTCCCGGAGGCAACTATGGCTACACCTTC. Encoded protein: CAWRPPGGNYGYTF. The rearrangement uses TRBV30 and TRBJ1-2; D call uncertain. Trimming cost V 5 bases and J 2 bases, with 15 bases left between them. This CDR3 region has 14 residues. Germline loops: CDR1 GTSNPN, CDR2 SVGIG (reference sequence).

The chain links TRBV15 to TRBJ2-6, with 8 bases identical to TRBD2. CDR1 is LNHNV, CDR2 YYDKDF, per germline (reference sequence). This CDR3 is built from 18 residues. Trimming cost V 0 bases and J 2 bases; bases outside gene matches: 6. In DNA, the CDR3 is TGTGCCACCAGCAGAGATCAGGGACTAGGGACTGGGGCCAACGTCCTGACTTTC. It is translated as CATSRDQGLGTGANVLTF.